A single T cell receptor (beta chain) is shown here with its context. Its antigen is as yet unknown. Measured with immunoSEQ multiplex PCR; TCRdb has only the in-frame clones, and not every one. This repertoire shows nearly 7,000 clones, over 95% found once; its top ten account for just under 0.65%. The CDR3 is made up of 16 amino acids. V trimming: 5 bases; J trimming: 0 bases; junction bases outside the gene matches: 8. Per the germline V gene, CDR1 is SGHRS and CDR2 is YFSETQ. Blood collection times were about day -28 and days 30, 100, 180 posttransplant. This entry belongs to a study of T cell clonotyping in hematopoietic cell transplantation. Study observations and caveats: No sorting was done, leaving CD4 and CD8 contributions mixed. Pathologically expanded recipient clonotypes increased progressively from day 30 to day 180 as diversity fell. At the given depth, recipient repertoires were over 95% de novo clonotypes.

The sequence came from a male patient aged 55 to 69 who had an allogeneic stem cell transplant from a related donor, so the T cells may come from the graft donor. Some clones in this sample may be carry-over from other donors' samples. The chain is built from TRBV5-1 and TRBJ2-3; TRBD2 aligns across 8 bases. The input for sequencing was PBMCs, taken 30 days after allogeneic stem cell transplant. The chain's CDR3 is CASREVSGDSTDTQYF. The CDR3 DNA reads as TGCGCCAGCAGAGAGGTTAGCGGGGACAGCACAGATACGCAGTATTTT.